The following is a TCR beta chain sequence with its context. Data came from immunoSEQ multiplex PCR; TCRdb stores just in-frame clones and leaves some out. The sample records about 12,000 clones, 35% being singletons. V lost 1 base and J 1 base, leaving 8 bases between the germline ends. CDR1 GTSNPN and CDR2 SVGIG come from the germline V gene (reference sequence). The CDR3 runs to 13 residues. With approximately 200,000 irradiated, violet-dye-labeled stimulator cells, approximately 200,000 CFSE-labeled responder cells were plated. The reaction was completed, and proliferating CFSE-low CD3+CD4+ and CD3+CD8+ responders were then sorted. This sample was taken from a study of graft-versus-host responses after intestinal transplantation. Study-wide findings and caveats: Investigators detected GvH clones in recipient marrow, with some emerging earlier in ileum or blood. Within the allografts of patients who had graft-donor T cell macrochimerism, graft-versus-host to host-versus-graft clonal ratios were high. An association linked early post-transplant HvG declines with peak circulating GvH clone levels.

This rearrangement joins TRBV30 to TRBJ2-7; a possible D gene is TRBD2 (5 bases). The material was alloreactive CD8+ T cells from a mixed lymphocyte reaction culture, obtained before intestinal transplant. The subset is: CFSE-low proliferating T cells sorted from approximately 6-day pre-transplant mixed lymphocyte reaction (GvH or HvG direction). The TCR sequence derives from a human patient who received an intestinal transplant. The CDR3 DNA sequence: TGTGCCTGGAGTGGGACGGGGTCCTACGAGCAGTACTTC. Amino acids: CAWSGTGSYEQYF.